This is a list of T cell receptor beta chains from one sample in a study of neurological immune-mediated disorders. Using its own MiXCR run on the 5' RACE reads, TCRdb lists one record per CDR3 protein. The data contain 57,000 or so distinct CDR3 sequences, approximately 10% of them seen just once; the ten biggest clones take up 1.5% to 2%. Specimen: PBMCs. All receptors derive from a man in his 60s in good health. Both conserved end residues are part of each CDR3. Fields, in order: clone size, D gene, V gene, J gene, CDR3 DNA, CDR3 protein. D genes are given only for firm matches. The size field is filled for only some rows; it gives once, few, many or a size class.

>many|NA|TRBV12-3/TRBV12-4|TRBJ1-1
TGTGCCAGCAGTTTAGCGGGTGTTCTGAACACTGAAGCTTTCTTT
CASSLAGVLNTEAFF
>many|NA|TRBV15|TRBJ1-2
TGTGCCACCAGCAGAGATTACCTCTATGGCTACACCTTC
CATSRDYLYGYTF
>many|NA|TRBV1|TRBJ2-2
TGCACCAGTCTTCGGACAGGGAACACCGGGGAGCTGTTTTTT
CTSLRTGNTGELFF
>many|TRBD1|TRBV29-1|TRBJ1-1
TGCAGCGCTGGACAGGTGAACACTGAAGCTTTCTTT
CSAGQVNTEAFF
>few|NA|TRBV4-3|TRBJ1-2
TGCGCCAGCAGCCTTGGGTGGGGGAATAACTATGGCTACACCTTC
CASSLGWGNNYGYTF
>many|NA|TRBV20-1|TRBJ1-3
TGCAGTGCTAGAGTCAGGGGACCCGGAAACACCATATATTTT
CSARVRGPGNTIYF
>many|NA|TRBV4-2|TRBJ1-5
TGTGCCAGCAGCCTCGGGACCGACCCTAACCTACATCAGCCCCAGCATTTT
CASSLGTDPNLHQPQHF
>many|NA|TRBV6-2/TRBV6-3|TRBJ1-2
TGTGCCAGCAGTTACGGTGCAGGCTACACCTTC
CASSYGAGYTF
>many|NA|TRBV7-9|TRBJ1-3
TGTGCCACCACCCTTAATCGTGGGGGAAACACCATATATTTT
CATTLNRGGNTIYF
>once|NA|TRBV18|TRBJ2-5
TGTGCCAGCAGTACAGGTATAGGAGAGACCCAGTACTTC
CASSTGIGETQYF
>many|NA|TRBV20-1|TRBJ2-5
TGCAGTGCAAAATACTCTGCTGAAGAGACCCAGTACTTC
CSAKYSAEETQYF
>few|TRBD2|TRBV4-1|TRBJ2-1
TGCGCCAGCAGCCAAACTAGCGGGTGGGTGGGGGGCAATGAGCAGTTCTTC
CASSQTSGWVGGNEQFF
>NA|NA|TRBV12-3/TRBV12-4|TRBJ1-6
TGTGCCAGCAGACCTGGGAGTATCTATAATTCACCCCTCCACTTT
CASRPGSIYNSPLHF
>NA|NA|TRBV28|TRBJ2-5
TGTGCCAGCAGGGCAAGGGGATCGGAGACCCAGTACTTC
CASRARGSETQYF
>many|NA|TRBV6-5|TRBJ2-2
TGTGCCAGCAGTTACGGGGAACCCACGAACACCGGGGAGCTGTTTTTT
CASSYGEPTNTGELFF
>many|NA|TRBV5-1|TRBJ1-2
TGCGCCAGCAGCTTGGCCGGGGACGAGGCTAACTATGGCTACACCTTC
CASSLAGDEANYGYTF